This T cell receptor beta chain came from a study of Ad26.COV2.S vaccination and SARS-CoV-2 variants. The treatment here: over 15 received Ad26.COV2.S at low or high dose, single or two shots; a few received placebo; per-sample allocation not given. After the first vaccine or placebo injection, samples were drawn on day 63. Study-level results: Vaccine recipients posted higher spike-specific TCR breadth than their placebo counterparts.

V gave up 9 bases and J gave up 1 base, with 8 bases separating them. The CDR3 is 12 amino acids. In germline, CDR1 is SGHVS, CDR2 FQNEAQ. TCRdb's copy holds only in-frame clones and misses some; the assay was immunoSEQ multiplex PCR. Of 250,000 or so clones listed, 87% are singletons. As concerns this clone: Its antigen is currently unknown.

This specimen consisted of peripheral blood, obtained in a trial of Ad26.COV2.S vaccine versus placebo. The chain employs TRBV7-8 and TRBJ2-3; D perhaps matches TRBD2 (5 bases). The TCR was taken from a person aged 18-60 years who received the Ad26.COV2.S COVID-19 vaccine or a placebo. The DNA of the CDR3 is TGTGCCAGTGTGGGAGGCACAGATACGCAGTATTTT. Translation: CASVGGTDTQYF.